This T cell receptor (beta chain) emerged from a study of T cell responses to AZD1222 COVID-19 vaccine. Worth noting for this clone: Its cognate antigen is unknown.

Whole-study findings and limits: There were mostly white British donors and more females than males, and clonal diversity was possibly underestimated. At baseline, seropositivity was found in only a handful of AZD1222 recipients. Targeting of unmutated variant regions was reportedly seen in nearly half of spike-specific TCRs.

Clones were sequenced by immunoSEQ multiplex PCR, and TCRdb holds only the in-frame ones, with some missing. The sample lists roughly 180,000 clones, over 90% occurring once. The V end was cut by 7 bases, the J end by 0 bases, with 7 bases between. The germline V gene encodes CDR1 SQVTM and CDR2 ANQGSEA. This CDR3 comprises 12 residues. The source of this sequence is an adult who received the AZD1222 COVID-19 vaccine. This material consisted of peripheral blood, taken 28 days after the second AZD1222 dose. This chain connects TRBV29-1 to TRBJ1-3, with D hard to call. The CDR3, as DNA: TGCAGCGGAAAGAGCTCTGGAAACACCATATATTTT. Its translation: CSGKSSGNTIYF.